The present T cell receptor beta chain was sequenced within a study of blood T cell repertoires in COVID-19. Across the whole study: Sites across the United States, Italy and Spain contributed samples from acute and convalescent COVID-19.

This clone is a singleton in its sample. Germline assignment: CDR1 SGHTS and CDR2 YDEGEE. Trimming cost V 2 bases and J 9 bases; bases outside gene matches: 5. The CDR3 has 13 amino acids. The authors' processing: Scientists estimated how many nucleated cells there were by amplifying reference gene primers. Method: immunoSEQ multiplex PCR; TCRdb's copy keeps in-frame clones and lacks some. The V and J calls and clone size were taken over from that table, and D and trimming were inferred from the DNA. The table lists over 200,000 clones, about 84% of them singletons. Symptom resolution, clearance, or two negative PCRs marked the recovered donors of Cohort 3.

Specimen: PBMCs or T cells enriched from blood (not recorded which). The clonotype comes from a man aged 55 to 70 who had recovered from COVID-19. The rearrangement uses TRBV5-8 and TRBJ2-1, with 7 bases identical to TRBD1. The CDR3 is CASSFRDRVEQFF. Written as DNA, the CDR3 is TGTGCCAGCAGCTTCCGGGACAGAGTTGAGCAGTTCTTC.